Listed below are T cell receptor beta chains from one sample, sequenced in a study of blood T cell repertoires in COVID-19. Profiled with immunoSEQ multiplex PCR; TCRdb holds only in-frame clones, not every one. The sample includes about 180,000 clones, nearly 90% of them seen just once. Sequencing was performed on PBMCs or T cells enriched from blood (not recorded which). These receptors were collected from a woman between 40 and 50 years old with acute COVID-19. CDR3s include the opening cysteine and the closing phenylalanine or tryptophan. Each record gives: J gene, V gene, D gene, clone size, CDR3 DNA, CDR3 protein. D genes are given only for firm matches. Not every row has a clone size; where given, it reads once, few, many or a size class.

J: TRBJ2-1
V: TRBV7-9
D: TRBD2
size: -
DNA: TGTGCCAGCAGCTTAGGACAGCGGGGAAGGAATGAGCAGTTCTTC
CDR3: CASSLGQRGRNEQFF

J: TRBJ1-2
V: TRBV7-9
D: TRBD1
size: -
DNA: TGTGCCAGCAGCTTAGTGGACAGGGTTGGCTATGGCTACACCTTC
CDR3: CASSLVDRVGYGYTF

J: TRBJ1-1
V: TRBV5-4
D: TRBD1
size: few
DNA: TGTGCCAGCAGCTCGGGACAGATCTTGGTCACTGAAGCTTTCTTT
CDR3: CASSSGQILVTEAFF

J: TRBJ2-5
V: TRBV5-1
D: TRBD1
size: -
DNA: TGCGCCAGCAGCTTGGAATCAGGGGGCTGGGAGACCCAGTACTTC
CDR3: CASSLESGGWETQYF

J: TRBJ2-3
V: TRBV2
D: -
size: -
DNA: TGTGCCAGCAGCGAGGAACCGGGCACAGGGTCAGGAGATACGCAGTATTTT
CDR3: CASSEEPGTGSGDTQYF

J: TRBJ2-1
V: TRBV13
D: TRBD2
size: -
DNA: TGTGCCAGCAGCTTAGGGGCGGGGGGCAAAGGAGATGAGCAGTTCTTC
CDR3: CASSLGAGGKGDEQFF

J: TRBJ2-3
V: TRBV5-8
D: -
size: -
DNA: TGTGCCAGCAGCTTGGCGGGGTCGGGGGGCACAGATACGCAGTATTTT
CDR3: CASSLAGSGGTDTQYF

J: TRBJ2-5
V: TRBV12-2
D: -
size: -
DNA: TGTGCAAGTCGCTTAGCTCAGTCCTGGTCGCAAGAGACCCAGTACTTC
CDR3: CASRLAQSWSQETQYF

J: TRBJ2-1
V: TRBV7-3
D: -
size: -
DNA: TGTGCCAGCAGCTTATTGCCCTCGGGGGATCTGGGTGAGCAGTTCTTC
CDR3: CASSLLPSGDLGEQFF

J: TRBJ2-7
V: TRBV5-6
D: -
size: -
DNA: TGTGCCAGCAGCTCACAAAGCTACGAGCAGTACTTC
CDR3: CASSSQSYEQYF

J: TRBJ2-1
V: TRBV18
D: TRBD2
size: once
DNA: TGTGCCAGCTCACTAGCGGGAATTAAGGGCAATGAGCAGTTCTTC
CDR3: CASSLAGIKGNEQFF

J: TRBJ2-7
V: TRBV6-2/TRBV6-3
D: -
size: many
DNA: TGTGCCAGCAGTTACTCGGGAGAAAGTTCCTACGAGCAGTACTTC
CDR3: CASSYSGESSYEQYF

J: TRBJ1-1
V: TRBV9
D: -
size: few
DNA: TGTGCCAGCAGCGCCCAGACAGGACTGAACACTGAAGCTTTCTTT
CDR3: CASSAQTGLNTEAFF

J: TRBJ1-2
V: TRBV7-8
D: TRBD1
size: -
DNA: TGTGCCAGCAGACCCCGGGACAGGGGAGGCTATGGCTACACCTTC
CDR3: CASRPRDRGGYGYTF

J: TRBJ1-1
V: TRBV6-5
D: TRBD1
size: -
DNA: TGTGCCAGCAGTTATTCCCGACAGGGGGGGACTGAAGCTTTCTTT
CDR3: CASSYSRQGGTEAFF

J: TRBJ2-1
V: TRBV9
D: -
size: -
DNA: TGTGCCAGCAGCCCCCGTCTAGAATACAATGAGCAGTTCTTC
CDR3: CASSPRLEYNEQFF

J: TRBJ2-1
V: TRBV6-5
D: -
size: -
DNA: TGTGCCAGCAGTTACGGTCCGGACAGAGTCTACAATGAGCAGTTCTTC
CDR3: CASSYGPDRVYNEQFF

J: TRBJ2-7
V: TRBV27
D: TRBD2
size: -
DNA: TGTGCCAGCGGGACTAGCGGTCTTTACGAGCAGTACTTC
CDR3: CASGTSGLYEQYF

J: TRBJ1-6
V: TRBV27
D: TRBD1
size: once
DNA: TGTGCCAGCAGCCCCTACGGGACAGGGGGAGTGAATTCACCCCTCCACTTT
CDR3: CASSPYGTGGVNSPLHF

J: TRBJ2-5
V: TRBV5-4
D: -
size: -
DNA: TGTGCCAGCAGCTTGGAGAGGGATGAGACCCAGTACTTC
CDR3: CASSLERDETQYF

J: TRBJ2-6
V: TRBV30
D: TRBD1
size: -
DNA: TGTGCCTGGAGACGACAGGGGGCATCCGGGGCCAACGTCCTGACTTTC
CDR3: CAWRRQGASGANVLTF

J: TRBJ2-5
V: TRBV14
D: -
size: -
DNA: TGTGCCAGCAGCCCTGGTCAGGACCAAGAGACCCAGTACTTC
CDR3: CASSPGQDQETQYF

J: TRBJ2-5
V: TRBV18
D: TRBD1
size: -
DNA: TGTGCCAGCTCCCTGACAGGGAAGGAGACCCAGTACTTC
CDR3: CASSLTGKETQYF

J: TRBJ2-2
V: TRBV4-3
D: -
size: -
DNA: TGCGCCAGCAGCCAAGAGTTCGGGGCGAACACCGGGGAGCTGTTTTTT
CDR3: CASSQEFGANTGELFF

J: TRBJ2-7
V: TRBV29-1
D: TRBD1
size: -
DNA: TGCAGCGTTGGGCGAACCGGGACAGGGGCCGGCGAGCAGTACTTC
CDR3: CSVGRTGTGAGEQYF

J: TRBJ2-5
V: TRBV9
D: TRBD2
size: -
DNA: TGTGCCAGCAGCCTCGGGAGGGACCAAGAGACCCAGTACTTC
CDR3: CASSLGRDQETQYF

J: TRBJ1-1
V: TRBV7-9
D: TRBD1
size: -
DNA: TGTGCCAGCAGCCGACGTCCCGGGACAGGGGGGAGGTCTGAAGCTTTCTTT
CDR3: CASSRRPGTGGRSEAFF

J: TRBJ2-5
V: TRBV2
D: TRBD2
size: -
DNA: TGTGCCAGCAGGACAGCGGGGGGCTCGGAGACCCAGTACTTC
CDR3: CASRTAGGSETQYF

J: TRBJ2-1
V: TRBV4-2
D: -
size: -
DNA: TGTGCCAGCAGCCAAGGGGACTCTCACAATGAGCAGTTCTTC
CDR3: CASSQGDSHNEQFF

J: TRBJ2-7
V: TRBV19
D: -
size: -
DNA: TGTGCCAGTAGTATTCTTCATGACAGTTCCTACGAGCAGTACTTC
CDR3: CASSILHDSSYEQYF

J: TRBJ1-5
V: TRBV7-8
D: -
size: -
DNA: TGTGCCAGCAGAGGGGATAGCAATCAGCCCCAGCATTTT
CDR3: CASRGDSNQPQHF

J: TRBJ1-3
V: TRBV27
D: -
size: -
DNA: TGTGCCAGCAGTGCGGTCTCTGGAAACACCATATATTTT
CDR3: CASSAVSGNTIYF

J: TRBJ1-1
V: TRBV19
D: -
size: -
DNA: TGTGCCAGTAGTATAAACAGGGACACTGAAGCTTTCTTT
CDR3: CASSINRDTEAFF

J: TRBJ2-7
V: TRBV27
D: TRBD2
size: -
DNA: TGTGCCAGCAGCACACCGGGACTAGCGACCTACGAGCAGTACTTC
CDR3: CASSTPGLATYEQYF

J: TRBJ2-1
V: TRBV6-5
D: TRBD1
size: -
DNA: TGTGCCAGCAGTTACGGCACAGGGGGCTCCTACAATGAGCAGTTCTTC
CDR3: CASSYGTGGSYNEQFF

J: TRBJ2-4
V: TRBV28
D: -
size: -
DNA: TGTGCCAGCAGTTTCAGGGGGGCAAACATTCAGTACTTC
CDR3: CASSFRGANIQYF

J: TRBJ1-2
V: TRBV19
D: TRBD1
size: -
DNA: TGTGCCAGTAGTATAATCCCGGGACAGGGACTCTATGGCTACACCTTC
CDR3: CASSIIPGQGLYGYTF

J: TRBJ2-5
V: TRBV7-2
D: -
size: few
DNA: TGTGCCAGCAGCTGGGATGGGGCCGCGGGGAAGACCCAGTACTTC
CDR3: CASSWDGAAGKTQYF

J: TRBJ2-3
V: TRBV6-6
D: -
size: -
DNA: TGTGCCAGCAGTTCGAGCGCGGATACGCAGTATTTT
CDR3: CASSSSADTQYF

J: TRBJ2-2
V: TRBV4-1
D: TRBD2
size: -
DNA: TGCGCCAGCAGCCAAGAATCTAGCGGGAGTACCGGGGAGCTGTTTTTT
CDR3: CASSQESSGSTGELFF

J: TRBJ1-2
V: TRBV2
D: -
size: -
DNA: TGTGCCAGCAGGCTCTCCGCCGGGGTAGGTCGAGGCTACACCTTC
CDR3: CASRLSAGVGRGYTF

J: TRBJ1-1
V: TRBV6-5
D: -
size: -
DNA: TGTGCCAGCAGTCCGACACTTTTCACTGAAGCTTTCTTT
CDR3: CASSPTLFTEAFF

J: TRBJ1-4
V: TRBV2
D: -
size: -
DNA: TGTGCCAGCAGTGACAGGGTAGGAAGTGAAAAACTGTTTTTT
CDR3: CASSDRVGSEKLFF

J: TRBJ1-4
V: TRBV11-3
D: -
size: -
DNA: TGTGCCAGCAGCCCAGGGGTTGGTGAAAAACTGTTTTTT
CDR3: CASSPGVGEKLFF

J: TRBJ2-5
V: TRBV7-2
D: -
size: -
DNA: TGTGCCAGCAGCCAAGCCCGCGCCACCGGGGGGACCCAGTACTTC
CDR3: CASSQARATGGTQYF

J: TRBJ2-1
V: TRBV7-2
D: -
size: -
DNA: TGTGCCAGCAGCTTAGCCTTCGGGGGGCACTACAATGAGCAGTTCTTC
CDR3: CASSLAFGGHYNEQFF